The present TCR beta chain was sequenced within a study of CD8+CD57+ T cells in acquired aplastic anemia. Only patients with CD8+CD57+ cell expansion on flow cytometry were chosen for sequencing. Researchers used genomic DNA as the template to profile TCR beta VDJ and CDR3. TCRdb ran MiXCR on the reads and lists one entry per CDR3 protein. The sample lists more than 150,000 distinct CDR3 sequences; nearly 50% were seen once. Sequenced sample: sorted CD4+, CD8+, or CD8+CD57+ T cells (not recorded which) from PBMCs. This TCR came from a human donor with aplastic anemia.

For the CDR3, the DNA is TGTGCCAGCAGCTTTAACGGAAACACCGGGGAGCTGTTTTTT. Encoded protein: CASSFNGNTGELFF. The chain combines TRBV7-2 with TRBJ2-2; D ambiguous. Looked up from germline, CDR1 is SGHTA and CDR2 is FQGNSA. There are 14 residues in the CDR3. The V end lost 3 bases, the J end lost 2 bases, and 7 bases lay between the germline ends.